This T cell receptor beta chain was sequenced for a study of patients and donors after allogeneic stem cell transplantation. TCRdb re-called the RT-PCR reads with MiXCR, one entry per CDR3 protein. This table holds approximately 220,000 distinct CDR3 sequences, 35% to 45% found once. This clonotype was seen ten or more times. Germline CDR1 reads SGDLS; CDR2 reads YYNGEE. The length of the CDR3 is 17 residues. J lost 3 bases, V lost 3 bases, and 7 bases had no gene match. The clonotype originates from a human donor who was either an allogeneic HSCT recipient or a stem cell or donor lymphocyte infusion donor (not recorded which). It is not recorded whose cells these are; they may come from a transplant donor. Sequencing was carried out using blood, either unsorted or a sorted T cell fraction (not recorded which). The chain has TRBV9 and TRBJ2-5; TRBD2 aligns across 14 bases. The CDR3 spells CASSGGLAGGSEETQYF. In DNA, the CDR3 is TGTGCCAGCAGCGGCGGACTAGCGGGGGGAAGCGAAGAGACCCAGTACTTC.